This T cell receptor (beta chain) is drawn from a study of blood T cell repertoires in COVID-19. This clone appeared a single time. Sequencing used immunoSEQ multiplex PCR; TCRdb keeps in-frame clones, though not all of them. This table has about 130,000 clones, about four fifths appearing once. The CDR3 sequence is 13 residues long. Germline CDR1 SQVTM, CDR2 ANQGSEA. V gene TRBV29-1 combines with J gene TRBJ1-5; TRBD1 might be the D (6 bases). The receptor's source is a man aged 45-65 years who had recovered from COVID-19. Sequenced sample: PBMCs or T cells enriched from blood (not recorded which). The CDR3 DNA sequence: TGCGGGGCGGTGCAGGGGAGTAGTCAGCCCCAGCATTTT. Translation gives CGAVQGSSQPQHF. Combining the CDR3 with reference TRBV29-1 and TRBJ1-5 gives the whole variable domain SAVISQKPSRDICQRGTSLTIQCQVDSQVTMMFWYRQQPGQSLTLIATANQGSEATYESGFVIDKFPISRPNLTFSTLTVSNMSPEDSSIYLCGAVQGSSQPQHFGDGTRLSIL.